The rows below give T cell receptor beta chains drawn from one sample of a study of cytomegalovirus exposure and HLA in healthy donors. Sequenced by immunoSEQ multiplex PCR; TCRdb stores in-frame clones only, minus some. The sample shows 60,000 to 90,000 clones, approximately 70% of them seen only once. Sequenced sample: PBMCs. These receptors originate from a woman in her forties or fifties in good health and CMV-seropositive. CDR3s include the opening cysteine and the closing phenylalanine or tryptophan. Fields, in order: clone size, D gene, V gene, J gene, CDR3 DNA, CDR3 protein. A D gene is named only where the DNA matches it firmly. Clone size is given for some rows only: seen once, a few or many times, or a class if the clone is expanded.

clone_size: once
d_call: TRBD2
v_call: TRBV10-1
j_call: TRBJ2-3
cdr3_nt: TGCGCCAGCAGTGAAGGGACTAGCGGGGAACAAGATACGCAGTATTTT
cdr3_aa: CASSEGTSGEQDTQYF

clone_size: .
d_call: .
v_call: TRBV19
j_call: TRBJ1-6
cdr3_nt: TGTGCCAGTAGTGACGACAGCAAGGATTCACCCCTCCACTTT
cdr3_aa: CASSDDSKDSPLHF

clone_size: few
d_call: .
v_call: TRBV7-9
j_call: TRBJ1-1
cdr3_nt: TGTGCCAGCAGCTTAAGGGCTGCGGGTACTGAAGCTTTCTTT
cdr3_aa: CASSLRAAGTEAFF

clone_size: few
d_call: .
v_call: TRBV2
j_call: TRBJ1-2
cdr3_nt: TGTGCCAGCAGTTATCGACAGGACTATGGCTACACCTTC
cdr3_aa: CASSYRQDYGYTF

clone_size: .
d_call: TRBD1
v_call: TRBV6-5
j_call: TRBJ2-2
cdr3_nt: TGTGCCAGCAGTCATACAGGGGACACCGGGGAGCTGTTTTTT
cdr3_aa: CASSHTGDTGELFF

clone_size: .
d_call: TRBD1
v_call: TRBV19
j_call: TRBJ1-1
cdr3_nt: TGTGCCAGTCCCCGACAGGGACGAATGTTCCCTGAAGCTTTCTTT
cdr3_aa: CASPRQGRMFPEAFF

clone_size: .
d_call: TRBD2
v_call: TRBV29-1
j_call: TRBJ2-7
cdr3_nt: TGCAGCGTTGAAGTGGGTAGCGGGGTAAACTACGAGCAGTACTTC
cdr3_aa: CSVEVGSGVNYEQYF

clone_size: few
d_call: TRBD1
v_call: TRBV29-1
j_call: TRBJ1-1
cdr3_nt: TGCAGCGTGGACAGGGGGAACACTGAAGCTTTCTTT
cdr3_aa: CSVDRGNTEAFF

clone_size: .
d_call: .
v_call: TRBV29-1
j_call: TRBJ2-7
cdr3_nt: TGCAGCGTTGATGAACTGGGCGGGACCTACGAGCAGTACTTC
cdr3_aa: CSVDELGGTYEQYF

clone_size: .
d_call: .
v_call: TRBV30
j_call: TRBJ2-7
cdr3_nt: TGTGCCTGGAGTTCTAACAGCTACGAGCAGTACTTC
cdr3_aa: CAWSSNSYEQYF

clone_size: .
d_call: TRBD2
v_call: TRBV10-1
j_call: TRBJ2-3
cdr3_nt: TGCGCCAGCAGTGAGTCCGGGACTAGCGGGATCACAGATACGCAGTATTTT
cdr3_aa: CASSESGTSGITDTQYF

clone_size: .
d_call: .
v_call: TRBV5-8
j_call: TRBJ1-5
cdr3_nt: TGTGCCAGCAGCTTGGGGGGAGGGGGTCAGCCCCAGCATTTT
cdr3_aa: CASSLGGGGQPQHF

clone_size: .
d_call: .
v_call: TRBV5-4
j_call: TRBJ1-1
cdr3_nt: TGTGCCAGCAGCTCAAGGACTGTCCCCGAAGCTTTCTTT
cdr3_aa: CASSSRTVPEAFF

clone_size: .
d_call: .
v_call: TRBV18
j_call: TRBJ1-6
cdr3_nt: TGTGCCAGCTCACGTTCCGAGGGTGGAACTTCACCCCTCCACTTT
cdr3_aa: CASSRSEGGTSPLHF

clone_size: .
d_call: .
v_call: TRBV27
j_call: TRBJ1-2
cdr3_nt: TGTGCCAGCAGTTTTAGAGGGGGAGGCTACACCTTC
cdr3_aa: CASSFRGGGYTF

clone_size: .
d_call: .
v_call: TRBV7-2
j_call: TRBJ1-1
cdr3_nt: TGTGCCAGCAGCTTAGCTCTCCAGGGACACGAAGCTTTCTTT
cdr3_aa: CASSLALQGHEAFF

clone_size: .
d_call: TRBD1
v_call: TRBV5-1
j_call: TRBJ2-1
cdr3_nt: TGCGCCAGCAGCTTGAGGGACAGGGTTGCATACAATGAGCAGTTCTTC
cdr3_aa: CASSLRDRVAYNEQFF

clone_size: once
d_call: TRBD2
v_call: TRBV7-2
j_call: TRBJ2-1
cdr3_nt: TGTGCCAGCAACTGGGCTAGCGGGAGTAATGAGCAGTTCTTC
cdr3_aa: CASNWASGSNEQFF

clone_size: .
d_call: TRBD1
v_call: TRBV11-2
j_call: TRBJ2-7
cdr3_nt: TGTGCCAGCAGCTTAAAAGGGACAGGGAGCTCCTACGAGCAGTACTTC
cdr3_aa: CASSLKGTGSSYEQYF

clone_size: .
d_call: TRBD1
v_call: TRBV6-5
j_call: TRBJ2-7
cdr3_nt: TGTGCCAGCAGTGGGACAGGGTTTGACGAGCAGTACTTC
cdr3_aa: CASSGTGFDEQYF

clone_size: .
d_call: TRBD2
v_call: TRBV6-6
j_call: TRBJ2-7
cdr3_nt: TGTGCCAGCAGGATGATAGCGGGAGAATTCCACGAGCAGTACTTC
cdr3_aa: CASRMIAGEFHEQYF

clone_size: .
d_call: TRBD1
v_call: TRBV27
j_call: TRBJ1-2
cdr3_nt: TGTGCCAGCAGACCACAGGGGCCTTGGGGCTACACCTTC
cdr3_aa: CASRPQGPWGYTF

clone_size: few
d_call: TRBD1
v_call: TRBV9
j_call: TRBJ2-3
cdr3_nt: TGTGCCAGCAGCGTAGATGCAGGGGGTTGGAATACGCAGTATTTT
cdr3_aa: CASSVDAGGWNTQYF

clone_size: few
d_call: .
v_call: TRBV9
j_call: TRBJ2-6
cdr3_nt: TGTGCCAGCAGCGTAGATCTCTCTGGGGCCAACGTCCTGACTTTC
cdr3_aa: CASSVDLSGANVLTF

clone_size: .
d_call: .
v_call: TRBV29-1
j_call: TRBJ2-3
cdr3_nt: TGCAGCGTTGTCGGGGGACAGACGGATACGCAGTATTTT
cdr3_aa: CSVVGGQTDTQYF

clone_size: .
d_call: TRBD2
v_call: TRBV5-1
j_call: TRBJ2-1
cdr3_nt: TGCGCCAGCAGCATGACTAGCGGGGCCAATGAGCAGTTCTTC
cdr3_aa: CASSMTSGANEQFF